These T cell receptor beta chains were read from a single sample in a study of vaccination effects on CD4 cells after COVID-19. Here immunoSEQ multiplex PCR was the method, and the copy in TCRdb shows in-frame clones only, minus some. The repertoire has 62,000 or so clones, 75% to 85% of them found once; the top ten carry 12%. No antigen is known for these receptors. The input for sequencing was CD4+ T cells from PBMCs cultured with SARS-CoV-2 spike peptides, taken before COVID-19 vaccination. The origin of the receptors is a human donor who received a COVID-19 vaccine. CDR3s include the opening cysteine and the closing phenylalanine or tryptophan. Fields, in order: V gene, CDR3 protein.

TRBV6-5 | CASSFASGEETQYF
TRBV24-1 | CATSDFRQGTGGELFF
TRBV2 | CASLNTGELFF
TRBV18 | CATKSKGQVHTDTQYF
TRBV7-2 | CASSLVPAGVYNEQFF
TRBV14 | CASSQARGRNTEAFF
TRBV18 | CASSPTGGAPETQYF
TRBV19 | CASSIRVLATSDIRNEQFF
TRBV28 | CASSLINPSTDTQYF
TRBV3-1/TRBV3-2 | CASSQGRQLTDTQYF
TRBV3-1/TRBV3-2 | CASSPRPKETQYF
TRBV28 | CASSSSRTGSGNTIYF
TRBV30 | CAWSVGRTGRHTDTQYF
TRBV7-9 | CASSSTGANTEAFF
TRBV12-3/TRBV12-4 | CASSFQPGETQYF
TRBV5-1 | CASSTTGTVGSPLHF
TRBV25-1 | CASSDDQGPRETQYF
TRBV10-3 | CAISEAGQLNTEAFF
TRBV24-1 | CATSGQNSNQPQHF
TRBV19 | CASSMAGKTQYF
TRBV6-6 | CASSRPRTIANYGYTF
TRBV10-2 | CASSDQRDSANYGYTF
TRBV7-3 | CARIPTLSVSTEAFF
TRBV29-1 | CSVTGQGAENTEAFF
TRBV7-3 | CASGLAGGHRTDTQYF
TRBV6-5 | CASSWDRDGEAFF
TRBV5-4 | CASSLIGQGNEKLFF
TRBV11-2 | CASSLAASGNTIYF
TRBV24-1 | CATSVPVGNEQFF
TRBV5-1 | CASRPGAPGTGELFF
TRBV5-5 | CASSSLGVSGTDTQYF
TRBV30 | CAWRAGTGKQPQHF
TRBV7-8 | CASSSMGQGMFNQPQHF
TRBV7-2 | CASSLGRAGRSNTGELFF
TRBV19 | CASSAFNQPQHF
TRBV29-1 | CSVEGGADTQYF
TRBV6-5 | CASRRYQDSNYGYTF
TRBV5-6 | CASSSAGGRKDTQYF
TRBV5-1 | CASSWGTNQPQHF
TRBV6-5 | CASSRGLNTEAFF
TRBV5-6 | CASSLPQDSYNEQFF
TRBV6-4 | CASSAWTGGLYGYTF
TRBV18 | CASSRDRGTTNEKLFF
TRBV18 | CASSPGTGNTEAFF
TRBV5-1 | CASSPIPTSQETQYF
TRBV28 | CASSAPQGAGGNTIYF
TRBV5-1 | CASSWGGYREGYTF
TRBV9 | CASSLIPTYPQLANEQFF
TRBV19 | CASSAGRGGGTGELFF
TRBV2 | CASSPAGTQYF